These 26 T cell receptor beta chains came from one sample sequenced in a study of graft-versus-host responses after intestinal transplantation. Repertoires were generated with immunoSEQ multiplex PCR, while TCRdb's copy carries only in-frame clones and drops some. Of 30,000 to 40,000 clones in the sample, around 94% were seen once. The specimen comprised PBMCs, sampled 16 days after intestinal transplant. The receptors here all came from a human patient who received an intestinal transplant, so some T cells may come from the graft donor.

This rearrangement joins TRBV6-5 to TRBJ2-7; D ambiguous. V was cut by 0 bases and J by 4 bases, with 7 bases left in between. Looked up from germline, CDR1 is MNHEY and CDR2 is SVGAGI. The CDR3 spans 13 residues. CDR3 in amino acids: CASSYSRGYEQYF. CDR3 DNA sequence: TGTGCCAGCAGTTACTCGAGAGGTTACGAGCAGTACTTC.

The chain combines TRBV14 with TRBJ2-7; no reliable D call. CDR3 length equals 13 residues. V dropped 0 bases and J dropped 4 bases, with 7 bases sitting between them. Germline values: CDR1 SGHDN, CDR2 FVKESK. The CDR3 loop is CASSQDPVYEQYF. The DNA of the CDR3 is TGTGCCAGCAGCCAAGATCCAGTGTACGAGCAGTACTTC.

This sequence joins TRBV5-4 and TRBJ2-5; D is possibly TRBD1 (5 bases). V lost 0 bases, J lost 4 bases, and 10 bases lay in between. The CDR3 is made up of 14 amino acids. CDR1 is SGHNT and CDR2 is YYREEE in the germline V gene (reference sequence). The CDR3 DNA sequence: TGTGCCAGCAGCTTGGCAGGGTCGGGAGAGACCCAGTACTTC. This sequence encodes CASSLAGSGETQYF.

This chain links TRBV21-1 with TRBJ2-7; TRBD1 is the table's D call and was not checked against the DNA. TRBV21-1 is designated a pseudogene. The CDR3 is made up of 17 amino acids. CDR3 loop: CASRGAEIRDTSYEQYF. The DNA of the CDR3 is TGTGCCAGCAGAGGGGCAGAGATCCGGGACACAAGTTACGAGCAGTACTTC.

The chain couples TRBV29-1 to TRBJ2-5; D ambiguous. Looked up from germline, CDR1 is SQVTM and CDR2 is ANQGSEA. The CDR3 loop spans 13 amino acids. V shed 3 bases and J shed 4 bases, with 12 bases lying between them. CDR3 sequence: CSVEIRVGETQYF. The CDR3 DNA follows: TGCAGCGTTGAGATCCGGGTGGGAGAGACCCAGTACTTC. The full variable domain, rest sourced from reference TRBV29-1 and TRBJ2-5, is SAVISQKPSRDICQRGTSLTIQCQVDSQVTMMFWYRQQPGQSLTLIATANQGSEATYESGFVIDKFPISRPNLTFSTLTVSNMSPEDSSIYLCSVEIRVGETQYFGPGTRLLVL.

This clone was seen just once. This sequence joins TRBV28 and TRBJ1-3; possible D gene TRBD1, 5 bases. The CDR3 covers 15 residues. Germline lookup yields CDR1 MDHEN and CDR2 SYDVKM. Trimming pared 3 bases from V and 4 bases from J, leaving 13 bases between. The CDR3 sequence is CASSFDGGGGNTIYF. The CDR3 DNA reads TGTGCCAGCAGTTTTGATGGGGGAGGAGGAAACACCATATATTTT.

The CDR3 DNA follows: TGTGCCAGCAGCGGCCCCGAATGGCCCCAGCATTTT. It translates to CASSGPEWPQHF. This chain uses TRBV2 with TRBJ1-5; D is undetermined. The CDR3 totals 12 residues. Per the germline V gene, CDR1 is SNHLY and CDR2 is FYNNEI. The ends were cut back, 6 bases at V and 9 bases at J, with 12 bases in the middle.

The J gene is TRBJ1-5, the V gene TRBV7-2; D ambiguous. V was trimmed by 3 bases and J by 4 bases, leaving 16 bases between them. CDR1 SGHTA and CDR2 FQGNSA come from the germline V gene. The CDR3 has 16 amino acids. This CDR3 reads CASSFARRSFNQPQHF. The CDR3 DNA sequence: TGTGCCAGCAGCTTTGCGCGACGGAGTTTTAATCAGCCCCAGCATTTT. Full variable domain (outside the CDR3, taken from reference TRBV7-2 and TRBJ1-5): GAGVSQSPSNKVTEKGKDVELRCDPISGHTALYWYRQSLGQGLEFLIYFQGNSAPDKSGLPSDRFSAERTGGSVSTLTIQRTQQEDSAVYLCASSFARRSFNQPQHFGDGTRLSIL.

The chain recombines TRBV30 with TRBJ1-5; D uncertain. The V gene's germline CDR1 is GTSNPN and CDR2 SVGIG (reference sequence). V lost 4 bases, J lost 11 bases, and 12 bases lay in between. This CDR3 spans 11 amino acids. CDR3 bases: TGTGCCTGGACCCAGGCACAGTCCCAGCATTTT. Residues: CAWTQAQSQHF.

The chain combines TRBV15 with TRBJ2-1; TRBD2 matches at 8 bases. In germline, CDR1 is LNHNV, CDR2 YYDKDF (reference sequence). V gave up 4 bases and J gave up 8 bases; unmatched junction bases: 10. The CDR3 runs 15 residues. This chain's CDR3 is CATSNLREGRDEQFF. The CDR3 DNA follows: TGTGCCACCAGCAACTTACGGGAGGGCCGGGATGAGCAGTTCTTC.

J is TRBJ2-2 and V is TRBV28; no definite D call. This CDR3 spans 13 amino acids. Germline V gives CDR1 MDHEN, CDR2 SYDVKM. Between the trimmed V and J ends, which lost 1 base and 3 bases, there was a span of 3 bases. The CDR3 loop reads CASSLLYTGELFF. The DNA for the CDR3 is TGTGCCAGCAGTTTATTGTACACCGGGGAGCTGTTTTTT.

The rearrangement joins TRBV6-5 to TRBJ2-3; D is undetermined. V shed 6 bases and J shed 0 bases, with 10 bases lying between them. The germline V gene encodes CDR1 MNHEY and CDR2 SVGAGI. The CDR3 spans 14 residues. The CDR3 is CASRRGRSTDTQYF. CDR3 nucleotides: TGTGCCAGCAGACGCGGACGGAGCACAGATACGCAGTATTTT.

CDR3 nucleotides: TGTGCCTGGAGTGGAGGAGCTCGGGAGCAGTTCTTC. This gives the protein CAWSGGAREQFF. The chain uses TRBV30 and TRBJ2-1; no reliable D call. Trimming left V 1 base short and J 10 bases short, with 11 bases between. The CDR3 sequence is 12 residues long. In germline, CDR1 is GTSNPN, CDR2 SVGIG (reference sequence).

The V call is TRBV25-1, the J call TRBJ1-4; D gene unclear. CDR3 length equals 15 residues. V was clipped by 3 bases and J by 7 bases, with 15 bases between them. Germline V gene sequence: CDR1 MGHDK, CDR2 SYGVNS. As DNA, the CDR3 is TGTGCCAGCAGTGATCAATGGGGTAGGGCTGAAAAACTGTTTTTT. This sequence encodes CASSDQWGRAEKLFF.

The V gene is TRBV7-9, the J gene TRBJ2-3, with D possibly matching TRBD2 (6 bases). The germline V gene has CDR1 SEHNR and CDR2 FQNEAQ (reference sequence). The CDR3 is made up of 18 amino acids. The V and J ends lost 5 bases and 2 bases respectively, with 23 bases between them. This CDR3 reads CASSRRAASAALTDTQYF. In nucleotides, the CDR3 is TGTGCCAGCAGCCGCCGAGCTGCTAGCGCCGCCCTCACAGATACGCAGTATTTT. The full variable domain, with the rest looked up from reference TRBV7-9 and TRBJ2-3, is DTGVSQNPRHKITKRGQNVTFRCDPISEHNRLYWYRQTLGQGPEFLTYFQNEAQLEKSRLLSDRFSAERPKGSFSTLEIQRTEQGDSAMYLCASSRRAASAALTDTQYFGPGTRLTVL.

The genes are TRBV15 and TRBJ2-7; 14 bases fit TRBD2. The CDR3 has 18 residues. V trimming: 2 bases; J trimming: 7 bases; junction bases outside the gene matches: 13. CDR1 is LNHNV and CDR2 is YYDKDF in the germline V gene (reference sequence). CDR3 DNA sequence: TGTGCCACCAGCAGATTAGAGACCGGGACTAGCGGGAGAGGTGAGCAGTACTTC. Encoded protein: CATSRLETGTSGRGEQYF.

The gene calls are TRBV10-2 and TRBJ2-7, with 8 bases that match TRBD2. V shed 7 bases and J 5 bases; nucleotides not matched to a gene: 13. Looked up from germline, CDR1 is WSHSY and CDR2 is SAAADI. The length of the CDR3 is 15 residues. Here the CDR3 DNA reads TGCGCCAGCAAAGGAGCAAGCGGGAGAACCCACGAGCAGTACTTC. Protein product: CASKGASGRTHEQYF.

The chain is built from TRBV7-6 and TRBJ2-5; D may correspond to TRBD1 or TRBD2 (5 bases each). This CDR3 is 16 amino acids long. Germline CDR1 SGHVS, CDR2 FNYEAQ. V lost 5 bases and J lost 1, with 17 bases in between. CDR3: CASSRIPGRTQETQYF. CDR3 DNA: TGTGCCAGCAGCCGAATCCCGGGACGGACCCAAGAGACCCAGTACTTC.

This chain joins TRBV4-2 and TRBJ2-7, with D perhaps TRBD1 or TRBD2 (5 bases each). V was trimmed by 0 bases and J by 2 bases, leaving 8 bases between them. This CDR3 comprises 14 residues. CDR1 is LGHNA and CDR2 is YNFKEQ in the germline V gene. The CDR3 DNA sequence: TGTGCCAGCAGCCAAGAACTGGGGGCCTACGAGCAGTACTTC. Amino acids: CASSQELGAYEQYF.

This sequence joins TRBV7-9 and TRBJ1-2; TRBD1 is a possible D gene (6 bases). Trimming stripped 4 bases from V and 4 bases from J, with 13 bases between. Germline CDR1 and CDR2: SEHNR and FQNEAQ (reference sequence). The CDR3 runs to 14 residues. As DNA, the CDR3 is TGTGCCAGCAGCTCAATCTGGGGGGCCTATGGCTACACCTTC. It encodes CASSSIWGAYGYTF.

As concerns this clone: One end of the junction does not line up with germline, which may come from a read error. The gene calls are TRBV7-7 and TRBJ2-7; D gene uncertain. The CDR3 is 13 residues long. Germline loops: CDR1 SSHAT, CDR2 FNYEAQ (reference sequence). The DNA for the CDR3 is TGTGCTAGCAGCTTAGTTGTCGGGTACGAGCAGTACTTC. It is translated as CASSLVVGYEQYF.

The chain uses TRBV2 and TRBJ2-7; 12 bases are a match to TRBD2. Germline loops: CDR1 SNHLY, CDR2 FYNNEI. CDR3 length: 15 residues. Losses at the gene ends were 6 bases for V and 6 bases for J; bases not matched to a gene: 9. This CDR3 reads CASSESSSGRGEQYF. The CDR3 nucleotides read TGTGCCAGCAGCGAGTCCTCTAGCGGGAGGGGCGAGCAGTACTTC. Complete variable domain (other parts from reference TRBV2 and TRBJ2-7): EPEVTQTPSHQVTQMGQEVILRCVPISNHLYFYWYRQILGQKVEFLVSFYNNEISEKSEIFDDQFSVERPDGSNFTLKIRSTKLEDSAMYFCASSESSSGRGEQYFGPGTRLTVT.

This chain connects TRBV7-3 to TRBJ2-3, with D maybe TRBD2 (5 bases). Trimming removed 1 base at V and 6 bases at J, with 17 bases between. This CDR3 has 16 residues. The germline CDR1 and CDR2 sequences are SGHTA and FQGTGA. The DNA for the CDR3 is TGTGCCAGCAGCTTAAGGTTGTCGGGATACGAGGATACGCAGTATTTT. It encodes CASSLRLSGYEDTQYF.

This clone has only one observation. The chain couples TRBV19 to TRBJ2-2; possible D gene TRBD2, 5 bases. Trimming took off 1 base at V and 2 bases at J, with 8 bases between the two ends. The CDR3 is 15 amino acids. CDR1 LNHDA and CDR2 SQIVND come from the germline V gene (reference sequence). The DNA for the CDR3 is TGTGCCAGTAGTATAGTAGCGTTTAACACCGGGGAGCTGTTTTTT. It is translated as CASSIVAFNTGELFF.

This rearrangement joins TRBV5-4 to TRBJ2-3; D is possibly TRBD1 (6 bases). V dropped 1 base and J dropped 0 bases, with 15 bases sitting between them. The germline CDR1 and CDR2 sequences are SGHNT and YYREEE (reference sequence). CDR3 length: 17 amino acids. CDR3 sequence: CASSLRVGHTSTDTQYF. DNA of the CDR3: TGTGCCAGCAGCTTGAGGGTGGGACATACTAGCACAGATACGCAGTATTTT. Based on the CDR3 plus reference TRBV5-4 and TRBJ2-3, the full variable domain is ETGVTQSPTHLIKTRGQQVTLRCSSQSGHNTVSWYQQALGQGPQFIFQYYREEENGRGNFPPRFSGLQFPNYSSELNVNALELDDSALYLCASSLRVGHTSTDTQYFGPGTRLTVL.

The chain is built from TRBV2 and TRBJ1-5; 8 bases map to TRBD1. Trimming took 5 bases from V and 7 from J; bases not matched to a gene: 7. The CDR3 spans 14 residues. The germline V gene encodes CDR1 SNHLY and CDR2 FYNNEI. The CDR3 nucleotides read TGTGCCAGCAGTCAGGGGGCAGGAGGGCAGCCCCAGCATTTT. This gives the protein CASSQGAGGQPQHF.